These T cell receptor beta chains were read from a single sample in a study of vaccination and CD4 T cells after COVID-19. TCRdb re-called the PCR reads with MiXCR, one entry per CDR3 protein. Altogether 9,000 to 15,000 distinct CDR3 sequences are present, less than 60% being singletons, with the ten largest covering 21%. Their antigen targets remain unknown. The sequenced sample consisted of CD4+ T cells from blood, cultured in vitro. The receptors were gathered from a human donor who had recovered from COVID-19. Each CDR3 is given with its conserved first and last residue. The order of the fields is CDR3 protein, CDR3 DNA, D gene, J gene, clone size, V gene. A D gene is named only where the DNA matches it firmly. Clone size is stated in some rows and not others, as once, few, many or a class when expanded.

CDR3aa: CASSPDREAGAFF; CDR3nt: TGTGCCAGCAGCCCGGACAGGGAGGCCGGAGCTTTCTTT; d_gene: TRBD1; j_gene: TRBJ1-1; abundance: few; v_gene: TRBV7-3
CDR3aa: CASSLAQSSGANVLTF; CDR3nt: TGTGCCAGCAGCTTGGCTCAATCCTCTGGGGCCAACGTCCTGACTTTC; d_gene: -; j_gene: TRBJ2-6; abundance: -; v_gene: TRBV5-4
CDR3aa: CASSASGVGNEKLFF; CDR3nt: TGTGCCAGCAGCGCCTCTGGGGTGGGTAATGAAAAACTGTTTTTT; d_gene: -; j_gene: TRBJ1-4; abundance: few; v_gene: TRBV7-2
CDR3aa: CASSGPGQGSTDTQYF; CDR3nt: TGTGCCAGCAGCGGCCCGGGACAGGGGAGCACAGATACGCAGTATTTT; d_gene: TRBD1; j_gene: TRBJ2-3; abundance: few; v_gene: TRBV7-2
CDR3aa: CASSWDQDSSYGYTF; CDR3nt: TGTGCCAGCAGCTGGGACCAAGACAGTTCCTATGGCTACACCTTC; d_gene: -; j_gene: TRBJ1-2; abundance: -; v_gene: TRBV7-9
CDR3aa: CSARDQAGKRNTIYF; CDR3nt: TGCAGTGCTAGAGATCAAGCAGGGAAGCGAAACACCATATATTTT; d_gene: -; j_gene: TRBJ1-3; abundance: -; v_gene: TRBV20-1
CDR3aa: CASSSDKNTEAFF; CDR3nt: TGTGCCAGCAGCTCGGACAAGAACACTGAAGCTTTCTTT; d_gene: -; j_gene: TRBJ1-1; abundance: few; v_gene: TRBV7-2
CDR3aa: CASRDRGQETQYF; CDR3nt: TGTGCCAGCAGAGACAGGGGACAAGAGACCCAGTACTTC; d_gene: TRBD1; j_gene: TRBJ2-5; abundance: -; v_gene: TRBV6-1
CDR3aa: CSAPGRGNQPQHF; CDR3nt: TGCAGTGCCCCGGGGAGGGGCAATCAGCCCCAGCATTTT; d_gene: -; j_gene: TRBJ1-5; abundance: -; v_gene: TRBV20-1
CDR3aa: CASSYGASGRAVADTQYF; CDR3nt: TGTGCCAGCAGTTACGGGGCTAGCGGGAGGGCCGTTGCAGATACGCAGTATTTT; d_gene: TRBD2; j_gene: TRBJ2-3; abundance: once; v_gene: TRBV6-5
CDR3aa: CASSLRGALDTEAFF; CDR3nt: TGTGCCAGCAGCTTGAGGGGGGCGCTGGACACTGAAGCTTTCTTT; d_gene: -; j_gene: TRBJ1-1; abundance: -; v_gene: TRBV11-2
CDR3aa: CASSSGNTGELFF; CDR3nt: TGTGCCAGCAGTTCTGGGAACACCGGGGAGCTGTTTTTT; d_gene: -; j_gene: TRBJ2-2; abundance: -; v_gene: TRBV7-3
CDR3aa: CASNTPGDSNYGYTF; CDR3nt: TGTGCCAGCAATACCCCAGGGGACTCTAACTATGGCTACACCTTC; d_gene: -; j_gene: TRBJ1-2; abundance: few; v_gene: TRBV6-1